This T cell receptor beta chain was identified in a study of graft-versus-host responses after intestinal transplantation. At the level of the study: The recipients all started with anti-thymocyte globulin induction and then took tacrolimus and steroids for roughly three years.

Here immunoSEQ multiplex PCR was the method, and the copy in TCRdb shows in-frame clones only, minus some. The sample includes 75,000 to 100,000 clones, 91% seen only once; the top ten take roughly 0.17%. Trimming removed 4 bases at V and 8 bases at J, with 15 bases between. Looked up from germline, CDR1 is MRHNA and CDR2 is SNTAGT. The CDR3 totals 14 residues. Of note for this clone: Antigen: not known.

This chain connects TRBV6-4 to TRBJ2-1, with a tentative D call TRBD2 (7 bases). Sequencing was performed on unstimulated CD4+ T cells sorted from spleen or lymph node cells, taken before transplant. This sequence was found in a human donor who was the organ donor for an intestinal transplant. The CDR3 nucleotides are TGTGCCAGCAGTGTGGGACGGGGGGCCGATGAGCAGTTCTTC. The encoded protein is CASSVGRGADEQFF.